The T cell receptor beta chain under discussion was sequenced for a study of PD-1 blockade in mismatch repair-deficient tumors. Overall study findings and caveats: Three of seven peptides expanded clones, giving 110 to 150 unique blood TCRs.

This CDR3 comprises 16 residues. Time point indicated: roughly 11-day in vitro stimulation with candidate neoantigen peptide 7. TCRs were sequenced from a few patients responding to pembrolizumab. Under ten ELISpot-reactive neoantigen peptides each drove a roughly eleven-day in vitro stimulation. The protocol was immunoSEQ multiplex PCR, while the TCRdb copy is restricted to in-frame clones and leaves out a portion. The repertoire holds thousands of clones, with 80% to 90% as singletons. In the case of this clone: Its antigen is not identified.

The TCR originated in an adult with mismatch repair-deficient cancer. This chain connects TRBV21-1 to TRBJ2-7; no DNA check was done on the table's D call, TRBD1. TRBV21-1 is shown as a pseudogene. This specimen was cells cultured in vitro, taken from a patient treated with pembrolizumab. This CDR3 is CASSKVRQGSSYEQYF. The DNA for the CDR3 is TGTGCCAGCAGCAAAGTTCGGCAGGGGAGCTCCTACGAGCAGTACTTC.